The 16 T cell receptor beta chains below were found in one sample sequenced in a study of cytomegalovirus exposure and HLA in healthy donors. PCR involved 60 Vbeta and 13 Jbeta primers. The table came from immunoSEQ multiplex PCR; TCRdb's copy has only in-frame clones and leaves some out. The sample shows about 180,000 clones, around four fifths of them seen only once. The material sequenced was PBMCs. The receptor source for this set is a woman in her forties or fifties in good health and CMV-seropositive.

The V call is TRBV6-1, the J call TRBJ1-6; D ambiguous. The germline V gene encodes CDR1 MNHNS and CDR2 SASEGT. There are 16 residues in the CDR3. V was shortened by 4 bases and J by 6 bases, with 16 bases between the two germline ends. The CDR3 loop reads CASSVSDGGGNSPLHF. As DNA, the CDR3 is TGTGCCAGCAGTGTATCGGACGGCGGAGGTAATTCACCCCTCCACTTT.

The chain links TRBV7-9 to TRBJ1-1; D remains ambiguous. Trimming stripped 3 bases from V and 3 bases from J, with 17 bases between. Per the germline V gene, CDR1 is SEHNR and CDR2 is FQNEAQ (reference sequence). This CDR3 has 16 residues. The CDR3 bases are TGTGCCAGCAGCTTCGGTCACGCGGTAGGAGACACTGAAGCTTTCTTT. As protein: CASSFGHAVGDTEAFF.

The gene calls are TRBV29-1 and TRBJ2-1; TRBD2 might be the D (6 bases). CDR3 size: 16 residues. The V and J ends lost 4 bases and 3 bases respectively, with 19 bases between them. Per germline, CDR1 SQVTM and CDR2 ANQGSEA. The CDR3: CSVGGGGGENYNEQFF. For the CDR3, the DNA is TGCAGCGTTGGGGGCGGAGGAGGGGAGAACTACAATGAGCAGTTCTTC.

The chain is built from TRBV6-5 and TRBJ2-1, with 7 nucleotides matching TRBD2. Germline CDR1 reads MNHEY; CDR2 reads SVGAGI. This CDR3 contains 14 residues. Losses at the gene ends were 4 bases for V and 6 bases for J; bases not matched to a gene: 6. CDR3 sequence (DNA): TGTGCCAGCAGTTCTGCAGGGAGGGGCAATGAGCAGTTCTTC. Translation: CASSSAGRGNEQFF.

The chain is built from TRBV5-4 and TRBJ1-5; D is perhaps TRBD1 (5 bases). The CDR3 has 15 residues. The germline V and J ends were trimmed by 1 base and 1 base, with 9 bases remaining between them. Germline V gene lookup returns CDR1 SGHNT and CDR2 YYREEE (reference sequence). This chain's CDR3 is CASSLSPGSNQPQHF. The CDR3 DNA sequence: TGTGCCAGCAGCTTGTCCCCAGGGAGCAATCAGCCCCAGCATTTT.

The V call is TRBV9, the J call TRBJ2-1; TRBD1 agrees at 7 bases. The CDR3 is 17 residues long. In germline, CDR1 is SGDLS, CDR2 YYNGEE. J gave up 0 bases and V 7 bases, and 13 bases lay outside the gene matches. The CDR3 here is CASGPRTGESSYNEQFF. CDR3 nucleotide sequence: TGTGCCAGCGGCCCCAGGACAGGTGAAAGCTCCTACAATGAGCAGTTCTTC.

This clone was recorded a few times. In DNA, the CDR3 is TGCGCCAGCAGCCGAGGGGGGACAGGAGCCTACGAGCAGTACTTC. This translates into CASSRGGTGAYEQYF. The chain recombines TRBV4-1 with TRBJ2-7; TRBD1 matches 8 bases. The CDR3 is 15 amino acids. The ends lost 4 bases at V and 2 bases at J; junction bases unmatched: 7. Germline loops: CDR1 MGHRA, CDR2 YSYEKL.

J is TRBJ1-2 and V is TRBV6-5; 7 bases are shared with TRBD1. The CDR3 covers 13 residues. Germline V gene lookup returns CDR1 MNHEY and CDR2 SVGAGI. The junction had 9 bases not matched to a gene; V was cut back by 6 bases and J by 8 bases. The CDR3 region has the DNA TGTGCCAGCAGCCTTACAGGGGCGCGAGGCTACACCTTC. It yields the protein CASSLTGARGYTF.

This rearrangement joins TRBV2 to TRBJ2-3, with 7 bases identical to TRBD1. From germline, CDR1 is SNHLY and CDR2 FYNNEI. V was pared by 6 bases and J by 2 bases, with 8 bases of the junction left unmatched. CDR3 length: 15 amino acids. CDR3 residues: CASRPTGVSTDTQYF. CDR3 DNA: TGTGCCAGCAGACCTACAGGGGTTTCCACAGATACGCAGTATTTT.

This clone was observed a single time. The rearrangement joins TRBV5-1 to TRBJ1-1, with D unresolved. The CDR3 contains 12 residues. The germline V and J ends were trimmed by 3 bases and 2 bases, with 5 bases remaining between them. Germline V lookup: CDR1 SGHRS, CDR2 YFSETQ. CDR3 DNA sequence: TGCGCCAGCAGCTCCCAAAACACTGAAGCTTTCTTT. It yields the protein CASSSQNTEAFF.

The rearrangement uses TRBV5-6 and TRBJ2-3; maybe TRBD2 (6 bases). The V gene's germline CDR1 is SGHDT and CDR2 YYEEEE. V shed 1 base and J shed 5 bases, with 11 bases lying between them. The CDR3 is made up of 14 amino acids. The CDR3 DNA is TGTGCCAGCAGCTTGCGGCAGGGACTAGATACGCAGTATTTT. Protein product: CASSLRQGLDTQYF.

V gene TRBV9 combines with J gene TRBJ2-2; TRBD1 aligns across 7 bases. This CDR3 contains 13 residues. The germline V gene has CDR1 SGDLS and CDR2 YYNGEE. V lost 3 bases, J lost 14 bases, and 10 bases stayed unmatched. CDR3 DNA sequence: TGTGCCAGCAGCGCGGAGAGGGGGCCGGGACTGTTTTTT. Protein: CASSAERGPGLFF.

This clone was counted a single time. The chain uses TRBV5-1 and TRBJ2-5; D remains ambiguous. V lost 0 bases, J lost 5 bases, and 14 bases lay in between. The CDR3 is 15 amino acids. Germline V gene sequence: CDR1 SGHRS, CDR2 YFSETQ. As DNA, the CDR3 is TGCGCCAGCAGCTTGGCCGGCACCCCAGGCGAGACCCAGTACTTC. It is translated as CASSLAGTPGETQYF.

A note on this clone: A read error may account for a junction end that differs from germline. This chain connects TRBV6-6 to TRBJ1-1; D remains unclear. Per the germline V gene, CDR1 is MNHNY and CDR2 is SVGAGI (reference sequence). This CDR3 contains 11 residues. The CDR3 DNA reads as TGTGCCAGCAAGGAGAACACTGAAGCTTCCTTT. This gives the protein CASKENTEASF.

As for this clone: This sample includes further DNA sequences coding for the same CDR3. The V call is TRBV5-6, the J call TRBJ1-2; D unclear. V dropped 0 bases and J dropped 0 bases, with 3 bases sitting between them. The CDR3 is made up of 13 amino acids. Germline V gives CDR1 SGHDT, CDR2 YYEEEE. The CDR3 sequence is CASSLGANYGYTF. The CDR3 nucleotides are TGTGCCAGCAGCTTGGGAGCTAACTATGGCTACACCTTC. The entire variable domain, with the rest obtained from reference TRBV5-6 and TRBJ1-2, is as follows: DAGVTQSPTHLIKTRGQQVTLRCSPKSGHDTVSWYQQALGQGPQFIFQYYEEEERQRGNFPDRFSGHQFPNYSSELNVNALLLGDSALYLCASSLGANYGYTFGSGTRLTVV.

J is TRBJ1-5 and V is TRBV6-5; 7 bases line up with TRBD1. The V gene end was trimmed by 6 bases and the J gene end by 2 bases; junction bases not matched to a gene: 7. CDR1 is MNHEY and CDR2 is SVGAGI in the germline V gene. CDR3 length: 15 residues. The CDR3 here is CASSEQGLRNQPQHF. The CDR3 coding sequence is TGTGCCAGCAGCGAACAGGGGTTGCGCAATCAGCCCCAGCATTTT.